This T cell receptor beta chain was observed in a study of blood T cell repertoires in COVID-19. Study summary: Some COVID-19 samples were acute and others convalescent; all came from the United States, Italy and Spain. Nucleic acid was either cDNA or gDNA, and it came from T cells, B-cell-depleted T cells, or PBMCs.

The germline gives CDR1 LGHNT, CDR2 FRNRAP. The CDR3 is 13 amino acids. Trimming pared 4 bases from V and 5 bases from J, leaving 11 bases between. Per the original data handling: Reference gene primers were amplified, and this amplification served to estimate nucleated cell counts. Profiled with immunoSEQ multiplex PCR; TCRdb holds only in-frame clones, not every one. The V and J calls and the clone size are those of that table, but D and trimming were determined from the DNA. The sample shows about 54,000 clones, approximately 84% of them seen only once. The sequenced sample consisted of peripheral blood. This clonotype was obtained from a human donor in a cohort sampled during active COVID-19. The rearrangement uses TRBV12-5 and TRBJ2-5, with D perhaps TRBD2 (6 bases). The CDR3 loop reads CASGWLARETQYF. CDR3 in DNA: TGTGCTAGTGGTTGGCTAGCGAGGGAGACCCAGTACTTC.